The T cell receptor (beta chain) described here comes from a study of regulatory T cells. Notes on the study in general: Patient repertoires had restricted TRB V-J pairs and skewed V and J usage, most in Tregs.

Primers: 52 TRBV forward and 13 TRBJ reverse. Clones were read by immunoSEQ multiplex PCR, and TCRdb kept only the in-frame ones, dropping some. The repertoire holds 20,000 to 25,000 clones, with approximately 94% as singletons. Unmatched junction bases numbered 7, after V lost 1 base and J lost 6 bases. Germline V CDR1 and CDR2: PRHDT, FYEKMQ (reference sequence). The length of the CDR3 is 15 residues. As concerns this clone: Antigen: not known.

This chain links TRBV13 with TRBJ2-5; 8 positions match TRBD2. Sequences were obtained from CD8+ T cells sorted from blood. This clonotype was sampled from a child aged 2-15 years with CD3G deficiency. The CDR3 loop is CASSLASSGTQTQYF. DNA for the CDR3: TGTGCCAGCAGCTTAGCTAGTAGCGGGACCCAGACCCAGTACTTC.